The 18 T cell receptor beta chains below were found in one sample sequenced in a study of CD8+ T cells in alopecia areata. Treatment reported: oral pan-JAK inhibitor, 5-10 mg twice daily. RNA extraction and reverse transcription yielded cDNA as sequencing template. TCRdb's copy holds only in-frame clones and misses some; the assay was immunoSEQ multiplex PCR. The profile shows about 190,000 clones, under 60% of them singletons. The specimen was CD8+ T cells sorted from blood, collected at week 24, from a patient treated with tofacitinib. The receptors were gathered from a human donor with alopecia areata.

This clone was detected only a few times. The chain uses TRBV11-2 and TRBJ2-3; D is unclear. The CDR3 is 15 amino acids. The germline CDR1 and CDR2 sequences are SGHAT and FQNNGV. V was pared by 2 bases and J by 0 bases, with 9 bases between. The CDR3 nucleotides are TGTGCCAGCAGCTTATCTGGGTTCAGCACAGATACGCAGTATTTT. Translation gives CASSLSGFSTDTQYF.

Only a few counts were recorded for this clone. This sequence joins TRBV4-2 and TRBJ2-3; 12 bases agree with TRBD2. Germline V gene sequence: CDR1 LGHNA, CDR2 YNFKEQ. Unmatched junction bases numbered 6, after V lost 4 bases and J lost 1 base. This CDR3 has 17 residues. CDR3 sequence (DNA): TGTGCCAGCAGCCTCGGACTAGCGGGGTCCGGCACAGATACGCAGTATTTT. This sequence encodes CASSLGLAGSGTDTQYF.

Only a few counts were recorded for this clone. The chain uses TRBV4-3 and TRBJ2-3, with 9 bases that match TRBD2. This CDR3 is built from 15 residues. Germline V gene sequence: CDR1 LGHNA, CDR2 YSLEER. Trimming removed 4 bases from V and 1 base from J; junction bases left unmatched: 3. The CDR3 here is CASSRSSGGTDTQYF. The DNA of the CDR3 is TGCGCCAGCAGCCGATCTAGCGGGGGCACAGATACGCAGTATTTT.

The genes are TRBV5-6 and TRBJ1-1; D is unresolved. V was trimmed by 0 bases and J by 5 bases, leaving 5 bases between them. This CDR3 has 12 amino acids. Germline CDR1 is SGHDT and CDR2 is YYEEEE. Written as DNA, the CDR3 is TGTGCCAGCAGCTTGGACCGGACTGAAGCTTTCTTT. This sequence encodes CASSLDRTEAFF.

This chain uses TRBV4-1 with TRBJ1-2; a weak D match, TRBD1 (5 bases). Trimming removed 0 bases from V and 4 bases from J, with 18 bases in between. The V gene's germline CDR1 is MGHRA and CDR2 YSYEKL. The CDR3 consists of 17 residues. CDR3: CASSQEARQTSSYGYTF. The CDR3 DNA reads TGCGCCAGCAGCCAAGAAGCGAGACAGACCTCTAGCTATGGCTACACCTTC.

The chain carries TRBV13 and TRBJ2-7; D is undetermined. CDR1 and CDR2 from the germline V gene are PRHDT and FYEKMQ (reference sequence). The V end was cut by 6 bases, the J end by 2 bases, with 11 bases between. This CDR3 has 13 residues. The chain's CDR3 is CASSQTDTYEQYF. CDR3 in DNA: TGTGCCAGCAGTCAAACTGATACCTACGAGCAGTACTTC. The entire variable domain, with the rest obtained from reference TRBV13 and TRBJ2-7, is as follows: AAGVIQSPRHLIKEKRETATLKCYPIPRHDTVYWYQQGPGQDPQFLISFYEKMQSDKGSIPDRFSAQQFSDYHSELNMSSLELGDSALYFCASSQTDTYEQYFGPGTRLTVT.

This clone showed up just a few times. The chain is built from TRBV5-1 and TRBJ2-3; D ambiguous. Looked up from germline, CDR1 is SGHRS and CDR2 is YFSETQ. The germline V and J ends were trimmed by 3 bases and 1 base, with 12 bases remaining between them. CDR3 length equals 15 residues. Here the CDR3 reads CASSSWGSRTDTQYF. In nucleotides, the CDR3 is TGCGCCAGCAGCTCATGGGGTTCTCGCACAGATACGCAGTATTTT. Complete variable domain (other parts from reference TRBV5-1 and TRBJ2-3): KAGVTQTPRYLIKTRGQQVTLSCSPISGHRSVSWYQQTPGQGLQFLFEYFSETQRNKGNFPGRFSGRQFSNSRSEMNVSTLELGDSALYLCASSSWGSRTDTQYFGPGTRLTVL.

V usage is TRBV29-1 and J usage is TRBJ1-2, with D unclear. The CDR3 runs to 14 residues. Germline loops: CDR1 SQVTM, CDR2 ANQGSEA. Trimming stripped 0 bases from V and 6 bases from J, with 14 bases between. For the CDR3, the DNA is TGCAGCGTTGAAGAGAGGCGCCAGGAGCATGGCTACACCTTC. This codes for CSVEERRQEHGYTF.

The chain has TRBV11-2 and TRBJ2-1; 8 positions match TRBD1. The CDR3 has 13 residues. The junction had 9 bases not matched to a gene; V was cut back by 6 bases and J by 11 bases. Germline-derived CDR1 and CDR2 are SGHAT and FQNNGV. DNA of the CDR3: TGTGCCAGCAGACTGAACAGGGGGAAGAAGCAGTTCTTC. Its translation: CASRLNRGKKQFF.

J is TRBJ1-5 and V is TRBV27, with 8 bases aligning to TRBD1. The CDR3 sequence is 15 residues long. The V and J ends lost 5 bases and 3 bases, in that order; junction bases with no gene match: 6. Looked up from germline, CDR1 is MNHEY and CDR2 is SMNVEV (reference sequence). CDR3 sequence reads: CASSPRDRTNQPQHF. For the CDR3, the DNA is TGTGCCAGCAGTCCACGGGACAGGACCAATCAGCCCCAGCATTTT.

The chain combines TRBV5-6 with TRBJ1-2, with a tentative D call TRBD1 (5 bases). With 4 bases removed from V and 8 bases from J, the gap between germline ends came to 15 bases. Germline CDR1 and CDR2: SGHDT and YYEEEE. This CDR3 is built from 13 residues. CDR3 sequence: CASSDVGGAGYTF. CDR3 nucleotides: TGTGCCAGCAGCGACGTGGGAGGGGCGGGCTACACCTTC.

Here the CDR3 DNA reads TGCAGCGTTTGGGCAAGGAGGGAAGCTTTCTTT. It is translated as CSVWARREAFF. The chain uses TRBV29-1 and TRBJ1-1; D unresolved. Germline V gives CDR1 SQVTM, CDR2 ANQGSEA. The CDR3 extends over 11 amino acids. The ends were cut back, 5 bases at V and 8 bases at J, with 12 bases in the middle. The full variable domain, in which reference TRBV29-1 and TRBJ1-1 provide the parts outside the CDR3, is SAVISQKPSRDICQRGTSLTIQCQVDSQVTMMFWYRQQPGQSLTLIATANQGSEATYESGFVIDKFPISRPNLTFSTLTVSNMSPEDSSIYLCSVWARREAFFGQGTRLTVV.

V usage is TRBV4-1 and J usage is TRBJ1-2; 10 bases are shared with TRBD1. V gave up 4 bases and J gave up 12 bases; unmatched junction bases: 11. Germline values: CDR1 MGHRA, CDR2 YSYEKL. CDR3 length: 14 amino acids. The CDR3 DNA follows: TGCGCCAGCAGCCGCACCGGGACAGGGGATTTCGACACCTTC. This codes for CASSRTGTGDFDTF.

Comments on this clone: The sample has other DNA sequences that encode this CDR3 too. This chain links TRBV29-1 with TRBJ1-1, with D perhaps TRBD1 (5 bases). Germline assignment: CDR1 SQVTM and CDR2 ANQGSEA. Trimming cost V 4 bases and J 0 bases, with 9 bases left between them. The length of the CDR3 is 13 residues. The CDR3 sequence is CSVVQGLNTEAFF. CDR3 coding DNA: TGCAGCGTTGTTCAGGGTTTGAACACTGAAGCTTTCTTT.

The genes are TRBV5-6 and TRBJ1-1; D might be TRBD1 (6 bases). The CDR3 covers 15 residues. CDR1 SGHDT and CDR2 YYEEEE come from the germline V gene. Trimming removed 2 bases from V and 2 bases from J, with 13 bases in between. The CDR3 loop reads CASSLGQMINTEAFF. CDR3 nucleotides: TGTGCCAGCAGCTTAGGACAGATGATTAACACTGAAGCTTTCTTT.

J is TRBJ2-1 and V is TRBV25-1; D unclear. Trimming took off 1 base at V and 3 bases at J, with 7 bases between the two ends. This CDR3 is built from 14 residues. Germline CDR1 and CDR2: MGHDK and SYGVNS. In nucleotides, the CDR3 is TGTGCCAGCAGTGAATTCGCCGGCTACAATGAGCAGTTCTTC. It codes for CASSEFAGYNEQFF.

The CDR3 region is CASSSPRAKNIQYF. CDR3 nucleotide sequence: TGTGCCAGCAGCTCCCCGCGTGCCAAAAACATTCAGTACTTC. This chain joins TRBV7-9 and TRBJ2-4; the D is unclear. Trimming stripped 4 bases from V and 1 base from J, with 8 bases between. The CDR3 runs to 14 residues. Germline V gives CDR1 SEHNR, CDR2 FQNEAQ (reference sequence).

The rearrangement uses TRBV11-2 and TRBJ2-3, with no clear D. The CDR3 extends over 11 amino acids. Trimming shortened V by 6 bases and J by 2 bases, and 3 bases separated the two germline ends. Germline values: CDR1 SGHAT, CDR2 FQNNGV. This chain's CDR3 is CASRVTDTQYF. In DNA, the CDR3 is TGTGCCAGCAGGGTCACAGATACGCAGTATTTT.